This TCR beta chain was captured by sequencing in a study of tumor-infiltrating lymphocytes in primary liver carcinoma. V lost 2 bases and J 3 bases, leaving 14 bases between the germline ends. The CDR3 is made up of 15 amino acids. Germline loops: CDR1 MNHNS, CDR2 SASEGT. TCR beta cDNA was made from 500 ng total RNA with a constant-region primer. Modified slightly, ARM-PCR produced TCR beta libraries over three nested multiplex PCR rounds. The first two PCR rounds used TRBV1-TRBV30 primers with a Cbeta primer, 9 to 10 cycles each. Via MiXCR, TCRdb re-called the multiplex PCR reads, giving one row per CDR3 protein. The sample records 120,000 or so distinct CDR3 sequences, around two thirds being singletons. Unsorted bulk tissue of about 20-30 mg yielded co-extracted RNA and DNA.

This clonotype originated in a woman between 55 and 75 years old with primary liver carcinoma and hepatitis B virus infection. The specimen sequenced was liver tumor tissue from sampling region 1. Subset indicated: tumor region T1, superior pole. V gene TRBV6-1 combines with J gene TRBJ2-7, with D unresolved. As DNA, the CDR3 is TGTGCCAGCAGTGAATTGGGGTGGGGAAACTACGAGCAGTACTTC. Amino acids: CASSELGWGNYEQYF.